Listed here are 26 T cell receptor beta chains from one sample, sequenced in a study of identifying expanded T cells in peripheral blood. Profiled with immunoSEQ multiplex PCR; TCRdb holds only in-frame clones, not every one. Among some 90,000 clones listed, 86% were seen once. Sequenced material: blood. The source is a person aged 18 to 75 in good health.

The chain joins TRBV5-4 to TRBJ2-5, with no clear D. The germline V gene has CDR1 SGHNT and CDR2 YYREEE (reference sequence). This CDR3 comprises 16 residues. V was pared by 2 bases and J by 5 bases, with 19 bases between. This CDR3 is CASSLASSRKTETQYF. CDR3 in DNA: TGTGCCAGCAGCTTAGCCAGTTCCCGCAAGACGGAGACCCAGTACTTC. Full variable domain (rest looked up from reference TRBV5-4 and TRBJ2-5): ETGVTQSPTHLIKTRGQQVTLRCSSQSGHNTVSWYQQALGQGPQFIFQYYREEENGRGNFPPRFSGLQFPNYSSELNVNALELDDSALYLCASSLASSRKTETQYFGPGTRLLVL.

This clone was seen a few times. The V and J genes are TRBV2 and TRBJ2-7; no clear D. The germline V and J ends were trimmed by 4 bases and 3 bases, with 1 base remaining between them. The CDR3 has 10 residues. Germline loops: CDR1 SNHLY, CDR2 FYNNEI. CDR3 protein: CASSVYEQYF. CDR3 sequence (DNA): TGTGCCAGCAGTGTCTACGAGCAGTACTTC. Using reference TRBV2 and TRBJ2-7 for the parts outside the CDR3, the full variable domain is EPEVTQTPSHQVTQMGQEVILRCVPISNHLYFYWYRQILGQKVEFLVSFYNNEISEKSEIFDDQFSVERPDGSNFTLKIRSTKLEDSAMYFCASSVYEQYFGPGTRLTVT.

The CDR3 bases are TGTGCCAGCTCATCCCGTGGCAAGGTACCCCTGAACACTGAAGCTTTCTTT. Protein product: CASSSRGKVPLNTEAFF. The V gene is TRBV18, the J gene TRBJ1-1; D is unresolved. The CDR3 consists of 17 residues. V shed 5 bases and J shed 0 bases, with 19 bases lying between them. In germline, CDR1 is KGHSH, CDR2 LQKENI. Variable domain in full (rest from reference TRBV18 and TRBJ1-1): NAGVMQNPRHLVRRRGQEARLRCSPMKGHSHVYWYRQLPEEGLKFMVYLQKENIIDESGMPKERFSAEFPKEGPSILRIQQVVRGDSAAYFCASSSRGKVPLNTEAFFGQGTRLTVV.

The J gene is TRBJ1-1, the V gene TRBV5-8, with D perhaps TRBD1 (5 bases). The CDR3 consists of 13 residues. Looked up from germline, CDR1 is SGHTS and CDR2 is YDEGEE. V was pared by 4 bases and J by 10 bases, with 17 bases between. CDR3 in amino acids: CASSPGLPMGAFF. The CDR3, as DNA: TGTGCCAGCAGCCCGGGACTTCCCATGGGAGCTTTCTTT.

The chain uses TRBV5-8 and TRBJ2-5; 7 bases map to TRBD1. The V gene end was trimmed by 0 bases and the J gene end by 5 bases; junction bases not matched to a gene: 1. The germline V gene encodes CDR1 SGHTS and CDR2 YDEGEE. There are 13 residues in the CDR3. As DNA, the CDR3 is TGTGCCAGCAGCTTGGTAGGGGGCGAGACCCAGTACTTC. As protein: CASSLVGGETQYF. Combining the CDR3 with reference TRBV5-8 and TRBJ2-5 gives the whole variable domain EAGVTQSPTHLIKTRGQQATLRCSPISGHTSVYWYQQALGLGLQFLLWYDEGEERNRGNFPPRFSGRQFPNYSSELNVNALELEDSALYLCASSLVGGETQYFGPGTRLLVL.

V usage is TRBV7-9 and J usage is TRBJ1-3; tentatively, D is TRBD1 (6 bases). V dropped 3 bases and J dropped 0 bases, with 9 bases sitting between them. The CDR3 has 15 residues. CDR1 is SEHNR, CDR2 FQNEAQ, per germline (reference sequence). The CDR3, as DNA: TGTGCCAGCAGCTTTGGACAGCCCTCTGGAAACACCATATATTTT. Protein: CASSFGQPSGNTIYF.

The chain links TRBV5-6 to TRBJ1-1; D is unclear. The CDR3 is 12 amino acids. The V end was cut by 4 bases, the J end by 5 bases, with 9 bases between. Per germline, CDR1 SGHDT and CDR2 YYEEEE. CDR3 amino acids: CASSQMRTEAFF. CDR3 DNA: TGTGCCAGCAGCCAAATGAGGACTGAAGCTTTCTTT.

The genes are TRBV11-3 and TRBJ2-1; 7 nucleotides agree with TRBD2. Germline V gene lookup returns CDR1 SGHNT and CDR2 YENEEA. V dropped 5 bases and J dropped 4; count of bases not matched to a gene: 8. The CDR3 contains 15 residues. CDR3: CASSLTWGGYNEQFF. The CDR3 DNA is TGTGCCAGCAGCCTGACATGGGGGGGTTACAATGAGCAGTTCTTC.

The rearrangement links TRBV7-9 to TRBJ1-2; 8 positions match TRBD1. The CDR3 runs to 16 residues. Germline CDR1 and CDR2: SEHNR and FQNEAQ (reference sequence). With 3 bases clipped from V and 7 bases from J, the junction kept 13 bases outside the gene matches. The CDR3 DNA sequence: TGTGCCAGCAGCTTGAAGGAAACAGGGGGAGGGTCTGGCTACACCTTC. Translated, it gives CASSLKETGGGSGYTF.

V usage is TRBV7-2 and J usage is TRBJ2-7, with 10 positions matching TRBD2. CDR3 length: 15 amino acids. V gave up 5 bases and J gave up 4 bases; unmatched junction bases: 8. Germline CDR1 reads SGHTA; CDR2 reads FQGNSA. CDR3 region: CASSARTSGGYEQYF. The CDR3 nucleotides read TGTGCCAGCAGCGCGAGGACTAGCGGAGGGTACGAGCAGTACTTC.

J is TRBJ1-1 and V is TRBV6-6, with D perhaps matching TRBD1 (5 bases). The CDR3 sequence is 13 residues long. Trimming removed 6 bases from V and 4 bases from J, with 12 bases in between. From germline, CDR1 is MNHNY and CDR2 SVGAGI (reference sequence). The CDR3 loop is CASSLQDGTEAFF. CDR3 DNA sequence: TGTGCCAGCAGCTTACAGGACGGCACTGAAGCTTTCTTT.

The chain combines TRBV7-2 with TRBJ2-3, with D possibly being TRBD2 (7 bases). CDR1 and CDR2 from the germline V gene are SGHTA and FQGNSA. CDR3 length equals 14 residues. V was pared by 3 bases and J by 5 bases, with 12 bases between. CDR3 coding DNA: TGTGCCAGCAGCTTGGTGGGGGGGCGAGATACGCAGTATTTT. Its translation is CASSLVGGRDTQYF.

The genes are TRBV15 and TRBJ1-1, with 10 bases lining up with TRBD1. The V segment lost 0 bases and the J segment 5 bases; nucleotides outside the gene matches: 9. From germline, CDR1 is LNHNV and CDR2 YYDKDF (reference sequence). The CDR3 has 17 residues. The CDR3 is CATSRDSGDRGRTEAFF. For the CDR3, the DNA is TGTGCCACCAGCAGAGATTCGGGGGACAGGGGCCGGACTGAAGCTTTCTTT.

The rearrangement joins TRBV19 to TRBJ1-1; a weak D match, TRBD1 (5 bases). Germline loops: CDR1 LNHDA, CDR2 SQIVND (reference sequence). The V and J ends lost 6 bases and 0 bases respectively, with 14 bases between them. The CDR3 extends over 15 amino acids. The CDR3 DNA sequence: TGTGCCAGTAGCCACCTCGGGACCATGAACACTGAAGCTTTCTTT. Amino acid sequence: CASSHLGTMNTEAFF.

The CDR3 sequence: CASSPAVNSPLHF. CDR3 in DNA: TGTGCCAGCAGTCCCGCCGTGAATTCACCCCTCCACTTT. The chain joins TRBV7-3 to TRBJ1-6; no clear D gene. The ends were cut back, 6 bases at V and 7 bases at J, with 10 bases in the middle. This CDR3 is built from 13 residues. CDR1 is SGHTA, CDR2 FQGTGA, per germline.

The V call is TRBV19, the J call TRBJ2-4, with D possibly being TRBD2 (6 bases). This CDR3 comprises 17 residues. The ends were cut back, 7 bases at V and 0 bases at J, with 19 bases in the middle. The V gene's germline CDR1 is LNHDA and CDR2 SQIVND (reference sequence). CDR3 sequence: CASTSWDWESAKNIQYF. The CDR3 DNA sequence: TGTGCCAGTACCTCCTGGGACTGGGAATCAGCCAAAAACATTCAGTACTTC. Variable domain in full (rest from reference TRBV19 and TRBJ2-4): DGGITQSPKYLFRKEGQNVTLSCEQNLNHDAMYWYRQDPGQGLRLIYYSQIVNDFQKGDIAEGYSVSREKKESFPLTVTSAQKNPTAFYLCASTSWDWESAKNIQYFGAGTRLSVL.

The chain carries TRBV11-2 and TRBJ2-2, with D hard to call. Germline assignment: CDR1 SGHAT and CDR2 FQNNGV. The CDR3 has 15 residues. Deletions cut 4 bases from V and 6 bases from J, with 15 bases between. CDR3 nucleotides: TGTGCCAGCAGCTCCCAGAGGTATACATCCGGGGAGCTGTTTTTT. Its protein is CASSSQRYTSGELFF. The whole variable domain, remainder taken from reference TRBV11-2 and TRBJ2-2, is EAGVAQSPRYKIIEKRQSVAFWCNPISGHATLYWYQQILGQGPKLLIQFQNNGVVDDSQLPKDRFSAERLKGVDSTLKIQPAKLEDSAVYLCASSSQRYTSGELFFGEGSRLTVL.

This chain links TRBV2 with TRBJ1-1, with a tentative D call TRBD1 (5 bases). The CDR3 loop spans 12 amino acids. Trimming left V 2 bases short and J 9 bases short, with 10 bases between. Germline CDR1 and CDR2: SNHLY and FYNNEI. The DNA of the CDR3 is TGTGCCAGCAGTGAATCGGGGCAGCAAGCTTTCTTT. This gives the protein CASSESGQQAFF.

This clone has ten or more counts. This sample also contains other DNA sequences that code for the same CDR3. The V call is TRBV19, the J call TRBJ1-5; 9 bases are shared with TRBD1. J was trimmed by 2 bases and V by 6 bases; bases with no gene match: 5. CDR3 size: 15 residues. Looked up from germline, CDR1 is LNHDA and CDR2 is SQIVND (reference sequence). CDR3 sequence reads: CASSSGQGGNQPQHF. In DNA form, the CDR3 reads TGTGCCAGTAGCTCGGGACAGGGCGGCAATCAGCCCCAGCATTTT.

The chain couples TRBV5-1 to TRBJ1-6; the match to TRBD1 covers 7 bases. Looked up from germline, CDR1 is SGHRS and CDR2 is YFSETQ. V lost 1 base to trimming and J lost 10 bases; unmatched junction nucleotides: 11. The CDR3 loop spans 16 amino acids. Here the CDR3 DNA reads TGCGCCAGCAGCTTGATCCTGACAGGGCGAAGATCACCCCTCCACTTT. Protein product: CASSLILTGRRSPLHF.

The rearrangement uses TRBV11-2 and TRBJ2-7, with no clear D. The CDR3 totals 15 residues. Trimming shortened V by 5 bases and J by 2 bases, and 16 bases separated the two germline ends. Germline values: CDR1 SGHAT, CDR2 FQNNGV. The CDR3 sequence: CASSPTMRNPYEQYF. CDR3 nucleotide sequence: TGTGCCAGCAGCCCGACCATGAGAAATCCCTACGAGCAGTACTTC.

The V and J genes are TRBV7-2 and TRBJ2-7, with 9 bases fitting TRBD1. Germline loops: CDR1 SGHTA, CDR2 FQGNSA. The V segment lost 5 bases and the J segment 4 bases; nucleotides outside the gene matches: 6. The length of the CDR3 is 14 residues. The CDR3 sequence: CASSARQGGYEQYF. In DNA form, the CDR3 reads TGTGCCAGCAGCGCACGACAGGGGGGGTACGAGCAGTACTTC. The full variable domain, with the rest looked up from reference TRBV7-2 and TRBJ2-7, is GAGVSQSPSNKVTEKGKDVELRCDPISGHTALYWYRQSLGQGLEFLIYFQGNSAPDKSGLPSDRFSAERTGGSVSTLTIQRTQQEDSAVYLCASSARQGGYEQYFGPGTRLTVT.

The rearrangement joins TRBV19 to TRBJ1-5; no reliable D call. Germline V lookup: CDR1 LNHDA, CDR2 SQIVND (reference sequence). The CDR3 extends over 15 amino acids. V lost 4 bases and J lost 4, with 14 bases in between. The CDR3 loop reads CASSRAPDGNQPQHF. CDR3 in DNA: TGTGCCAGTAGTAGGGCCCCTGACGGAAATCAGCCCCAGCATTTT.

This chain joins TRBV5-1 and TRBJ1-6; D gene unclear. The CDR3 runs 17 residues. Germline CDR1 is SGHRS and CDR2 is YFSETQ. The V gene lost 0 bases and the J gene lost 0 bases, with 10 bases spanning the gap. The CDR3 loop reads CASSLANEDSYNSPLHF. CDR3 in DNA: TGCGCCAGCAGCTTGGCCAATGAAGACTCCTATAATTCACCCCTCCACTTT.

J is TRBJ2-5 and V is TRBV14, with D possibly matching TRBD1 (6 bases). The germline V gene has CDR1 SGHDN and CDR2 FVKESK. Between the trimmed V and J ends, which lost 4 bases and 4 bases, there was a span of 19 bases. The CDR3 spans 16 residues. The CDR3, as DNA: TGTGCCAGCAGCCCCCTTTCCAGGGGTGGGGCAGAGACCCAGTACTTC. This gives the protein CASSPLSRGGAETQYF.

The chain carries TRBV7-3 and TRBJ1-1; no firm D call. CDR1 SGHTA and CDR2 FQGTGA come from the germline V gene. The CDR3 is 16 residues long. V was clipped by 4 bases and J by 1 base, with 16 bases between them. This CDR3 reads CASSSWRVKGNTEAFF. CDR3 nucleotides: TGTGCCAGCAGCTCCTGGAGGGTGAAGGGGAACACTGAAGCTTTCTTT.